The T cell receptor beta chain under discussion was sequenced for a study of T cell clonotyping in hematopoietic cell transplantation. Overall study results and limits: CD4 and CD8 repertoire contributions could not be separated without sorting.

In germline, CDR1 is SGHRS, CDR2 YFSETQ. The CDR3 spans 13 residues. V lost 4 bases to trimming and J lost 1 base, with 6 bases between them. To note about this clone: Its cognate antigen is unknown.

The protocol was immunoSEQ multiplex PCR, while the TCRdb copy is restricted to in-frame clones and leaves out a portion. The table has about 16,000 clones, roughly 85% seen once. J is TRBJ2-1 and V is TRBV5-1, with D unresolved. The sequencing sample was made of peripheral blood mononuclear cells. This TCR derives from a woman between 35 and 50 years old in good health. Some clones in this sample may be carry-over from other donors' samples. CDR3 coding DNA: TGCGCCAGCAGCCCCGGGTCCTACAATGAGCAGTTCTTC. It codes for CASSPGSYNEQFF.